These 9 T cell receptor beta chains share one sample of origin, sequenced in a study of blood T cell repertoires in COVID-19. Produced via immunoSEQ multiplex PCR; TCRdb's table is partial and in-frame only. The profile covers nearly 60,000 clones, with more than 75% appearing a single time and approximately 4.5% taken by the ten largest. The sample was peripheral blood. The receptors here all came from a man aged 35-49 years with active COVID-19.

CDR3: CASNKQATPGNTIYF. CDR3 bases: TGTGCCAGTAATAAACAGGCCACTCCTGGAAACACCATATATTTT. This chain uses TRBV19 with TRBJ1-3; possible D gene TRBD1, 5 bases. Trimming removed 7 bases at V and 2 bases at J, with 15 bases between. This CDR3 has 15 residues. The germline V gene has CDR1 LNHDA and CDR2 SQIVND (reference sequence).

The gene calls are TRBV4-2 and TRBJ1-1; a weak D match, TRBD1 (5 bases). V was shortened by 4 bases and J by 2 bases, with 8 bases between the two germline ends. The germline V gene has CDR1 LGHNA and CDR2 YNFKEQ. The CDR3 is 13 amino acids. This CDR3 is CASSLTANTEAFF. In DNA form, the CDR3 reads TGTGCCAGCAGCCTGACAGCTAACACTGAAGCTTTCTTT.

The V gene is TRBV9, the J gene TRBJ2-3; unclear D gene. This CDR3 has 11 amino acids. V lost 2 bases and J lost 6, with 4 bases in between. Germline V gene data show CDR1 as SGDLS and CDR2 as YYNGEE. CDR3 sequence (DNA): TGTGCCAGCAGCGTCGGGGATACGCAGTATTTT. It translates to CASSVGDTQYF.

The chain uses TRBV18 and TRBJ1-2, with D possibly matching TRBD1 (5 bases). The CDR3 runs to 15 residues. Germline loops: CDR1 KGHSH, CDR2 LQKENI. V was cut by 4 bases and J by 4 bases, with 16 bases left in between. CDR3 DNA sequence: TGTGCCAGCTCACAGGAACAGGAGTTTGGCTATGGCTACACCTTC. It encodes CASSQEQEFGYGYTF.

The genes are TRBV7-3 and TRBJ2-5; 8 positions agree with TRBD2. This CDR3 has 15 residues. The germline CDR1 and CDR2 sequences are SGHTA and FQGTGA. V was clipped by 5 bases and J by 5 bases; unmatched bases: 10. CDR3 amino acids: CASSPGLVGGETQYF. DNA of the CDR3: TGTGCCAGCAGCCCGGGACTAGTGGGCGGTGAGACCCAGTACTTC. Based on the CDR3 plus reference TRBV7-3 and TRBJ2-5, the full variable domain is GAGVSQTPSNKVTEKGKYVELRCDPISGHTALYWYRQSLGQGPEFLIYFQGTGAADDSGLPNDRFFAVRPEGSVSTLKIQRTERGDSAVYLCASSPGLVGGETQYFGPGTRLLVL.

The V gene is TRBV2, the J gene TRBJ2-1, with D unresolved. The germline V and J ends were trimmed by 3 bases and 6 bases, with 9 bases remaining between them. CDR3 length equals 13 residues. The V gene's germline CDR1 is SNHLY and CDR2 FYNNEI. This chain's CDR3 is CASSDSSSNEQFF. In DNA form, the CDR3 reads TGTGCCAGCAGTGACTCCTCCAGCAATGAGCAGTTCTTC.

The V call is TRBV11-2, the J call TRBJ1-6, with a tentative D call TRBD1 (5 bases). From germline, CDR1 is SGHAT and CDR2 FQNNGV. This CDR3 spans 14 amino acids. The germline V and J ends were trimmed by 1 base and 4 bases, with 5 bases remaining between them. In nucleotides, the CDR3 is TGTGCCAGCAGCTTAGGACAGTATAATTCACCCCTCCACTTT. Its translation is CASSLGQYNSPLHF.

This rearrangement joins TRBV3-1 (or the pseudogene TRBV3-2) to TRBJ2-7, with D perhaps TRBD1 (5 bases). Between the trimmed V and J ends, which lost 4 bases and 6 bases, there was a span of 19 bases. Germline lookup yields CDR1 LGHDT and CDR2 YNNKEL (reference sequence). The CDR3 runs to 15 residues. The CDR3 bases are TGTGCCAGCAGCCGACAGATCTTGGTGGGGATCGAGCAGTACTTC. The encoded protein is CASSRQILVGIEQYF.

The rearrangement joins TRBV10-1 to TRBJ2-1; the D gene is possibly TRBD2 (6 bases). From germline, CDR1 is WNHNN and CDR2 SYGVQD (reference sequence). The CDR3 sequence is 16 residues long. Trimming left V 5 bases short and J 0 bases short, with 14 bases between. As DNA, the CDR3 is TGCGCCAGCAGTCTGTCTAGCGTAAGCTCCTACAATGAGCAGTTCTTC. This encodes CASSLSSVSSYNEQFF.